This TCR beta chain was retrieved from a study of cytomegalovirus exposure and HLA in healthy donors. Study information: For the 300 to 400 genotyped donors, 81% fell within the Caucasian-associated ancestry cluster. The study, taken as a whole, reports: When analyzed later, a missense DCLRE1C variant was found to be linked to TCR beta V- and J-gene trimming.

The PCR ran on 60 Vbeta and 13 Jbeta primers. Data came from immunoSEQ multiplex PCR; TCRdb stores just in-frame clones and leaves some out. This table has 200,000 to 250,000 clones, 75% to 85% appearing once. The CDR3 consists of 15 residues. Germline CDR1 and CDR2: SNHLY and FYNNEI. Trimming took off 7 bases at V and 2 bases at J, with 15 bases between the two ends. This clone appeared once. As yet, its antigen is unknown. What was sequenced was PBMCs. The TCR originated in a woman between 40 and 50 years old in good health and CMV-seronegative. The V gene is TRBV2, the J gene TRBJ1-5; D unresolved. This chain's CDR3 is CASMGRAQRNQPQHF. The DNA of the CDR3 is TGTGCCAGCATGGGGAGGGCACAGCGCAATCAGCCCCAGCATTTT.